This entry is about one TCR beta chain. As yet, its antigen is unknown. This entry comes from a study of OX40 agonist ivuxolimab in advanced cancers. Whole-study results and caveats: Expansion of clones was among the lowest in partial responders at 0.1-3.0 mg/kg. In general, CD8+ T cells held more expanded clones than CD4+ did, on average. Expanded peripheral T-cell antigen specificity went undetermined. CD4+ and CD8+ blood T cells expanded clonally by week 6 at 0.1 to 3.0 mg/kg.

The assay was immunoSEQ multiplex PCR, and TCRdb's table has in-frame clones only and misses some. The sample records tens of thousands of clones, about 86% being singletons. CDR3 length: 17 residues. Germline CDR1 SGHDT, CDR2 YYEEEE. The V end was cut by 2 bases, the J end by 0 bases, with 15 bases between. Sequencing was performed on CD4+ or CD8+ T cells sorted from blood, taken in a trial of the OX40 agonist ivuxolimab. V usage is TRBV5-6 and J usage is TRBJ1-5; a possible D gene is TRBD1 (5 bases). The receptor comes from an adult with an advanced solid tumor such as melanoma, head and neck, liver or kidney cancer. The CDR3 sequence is CASSFRRNRSSNQPQHF. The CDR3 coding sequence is TGTGCCAGCAGCTTTCGGAGGAACAGGTCTAGCAATCAGCCCCAGCATTTT.